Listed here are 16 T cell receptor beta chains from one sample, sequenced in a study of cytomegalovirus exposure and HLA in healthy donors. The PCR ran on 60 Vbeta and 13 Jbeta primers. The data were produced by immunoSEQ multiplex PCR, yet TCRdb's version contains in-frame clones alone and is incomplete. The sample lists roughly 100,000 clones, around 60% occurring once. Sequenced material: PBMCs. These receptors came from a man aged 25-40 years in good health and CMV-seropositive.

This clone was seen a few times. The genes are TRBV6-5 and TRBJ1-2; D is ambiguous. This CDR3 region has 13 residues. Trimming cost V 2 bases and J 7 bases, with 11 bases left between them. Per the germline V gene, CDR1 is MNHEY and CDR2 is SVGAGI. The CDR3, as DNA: TGTGCCAGCAGTTACCGAGGGTATGGTGGCTACACCTTC. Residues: CASSYRGYGGYTF.

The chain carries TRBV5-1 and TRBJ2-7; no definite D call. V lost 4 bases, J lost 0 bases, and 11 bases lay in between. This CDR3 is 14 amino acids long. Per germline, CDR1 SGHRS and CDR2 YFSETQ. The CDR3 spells CASSQFVSSYEQYF. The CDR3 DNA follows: TGCGCCAGCAGCCAATTTGTCAGCTCCTACGAGCAGTACTTC.

Here the CDR3 reads CASSLRQGHEKLFF. The DNA of the CDR3 is TGCGCCAGCAGCTTGAGGCAGGGTCATGAAAAACTGTTTTTT. The chain combines TRBV5-1 with TRBJ1-4, with D tentatively TRBD1 (5 bases). The CDR3 is 14 amino acids. CDR1 is SGHRS, CDR2 YFSETQ, per germline. V was shortened by 1 base and J by 6 bases, with 10 bases between the two germline ends.

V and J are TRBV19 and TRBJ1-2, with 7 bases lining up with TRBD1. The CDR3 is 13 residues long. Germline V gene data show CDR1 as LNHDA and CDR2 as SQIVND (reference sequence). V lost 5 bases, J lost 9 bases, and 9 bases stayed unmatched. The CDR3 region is CASSSPQTGSYTF. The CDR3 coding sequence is TGTGCCAGTAGTTCGCCCCAGACAGGGAGCTACACCTTC.

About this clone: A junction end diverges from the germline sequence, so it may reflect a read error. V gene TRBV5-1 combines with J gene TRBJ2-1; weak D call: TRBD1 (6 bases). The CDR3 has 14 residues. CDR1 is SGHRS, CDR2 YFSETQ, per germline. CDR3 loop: CTSSLGQVPNEQFF. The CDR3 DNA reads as TGCACCAGCAGCTTGGGACAAGTCCCCAATGAGCAGTTCTTC.

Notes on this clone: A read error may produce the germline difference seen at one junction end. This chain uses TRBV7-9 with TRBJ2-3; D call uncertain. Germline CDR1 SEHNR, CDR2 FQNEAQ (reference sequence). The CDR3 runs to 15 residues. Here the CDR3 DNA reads TGTTCCAGCAGCCTTCGCGGTCTTTTTGGAGATACGCAGTATTTT. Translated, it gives CSSSLRGLFGDTQYF.

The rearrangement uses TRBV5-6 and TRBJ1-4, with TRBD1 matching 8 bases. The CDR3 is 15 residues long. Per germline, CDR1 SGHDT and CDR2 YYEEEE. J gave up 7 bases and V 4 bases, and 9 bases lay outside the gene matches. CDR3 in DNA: TGTGCCAGCAGCCTACGACAGGGGAGTGTTGAAAAACTGTTTTTT. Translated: CASSLRQGSVEKLFF.

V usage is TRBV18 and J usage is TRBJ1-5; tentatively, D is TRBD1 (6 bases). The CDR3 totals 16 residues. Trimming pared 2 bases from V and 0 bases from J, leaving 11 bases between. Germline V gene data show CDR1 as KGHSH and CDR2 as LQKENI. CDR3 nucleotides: TGTGCCAGCTCACCAGTCAGGACAGCTAGCAATCAGCCCCAGCATTTT. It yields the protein CASSPVRTASNQPQHF.

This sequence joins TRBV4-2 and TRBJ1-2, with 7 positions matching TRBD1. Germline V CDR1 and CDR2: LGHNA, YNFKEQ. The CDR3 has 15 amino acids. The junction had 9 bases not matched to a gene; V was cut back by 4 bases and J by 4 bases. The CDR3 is CASSPQGDSSYGYTF. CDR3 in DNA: TGTGCCAGCAGCCCCCAGGGGGACAGCAGCTATGGCTACACCTTC.

CDR3 sequence reads: CASRPRGLTNTGELFF. The CDR3 DNA sequence: TGTGCCAGCAGGCCACGAGGACTTACGAACACCGGGGAGCTGTTTTTT. The chain couples TRBV7-9 to TRBJ2-2; tentative D call: TRBD2 (5 bases). Per germline, CDR1 SEHNR and CDR2 FQNEAQ (reference sequence). With 6 bases removed from V and 0 bases from J, the gap between germline ends came to 14 bases. The CDR3 sequence is 16 residues long.

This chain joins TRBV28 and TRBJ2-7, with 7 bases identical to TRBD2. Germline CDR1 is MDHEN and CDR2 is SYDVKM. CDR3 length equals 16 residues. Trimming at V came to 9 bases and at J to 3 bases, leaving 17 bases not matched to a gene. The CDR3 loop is CASMWGGFRNDYEQYF. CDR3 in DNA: TGTGCCAGTATGTGGGGGGGGTTTCGCAACGACTACGAGCAGTACTTC.

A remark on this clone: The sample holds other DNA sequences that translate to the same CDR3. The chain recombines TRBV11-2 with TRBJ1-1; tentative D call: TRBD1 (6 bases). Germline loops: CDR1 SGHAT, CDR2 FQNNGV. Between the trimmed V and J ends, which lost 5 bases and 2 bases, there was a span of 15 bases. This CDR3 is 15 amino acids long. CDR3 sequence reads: CASSLQGYVNTEAFF. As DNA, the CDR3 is TGTGCCAGCAGCCTACAGGGATATGTTAACACTGAAGCTTTCTTT.

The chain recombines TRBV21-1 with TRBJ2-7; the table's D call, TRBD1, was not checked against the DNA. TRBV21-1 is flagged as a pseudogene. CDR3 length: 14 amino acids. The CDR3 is CASSSRDRVHEQYF. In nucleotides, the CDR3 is TGTGCCAGCAGCAGCCGGGACAGGGTCCACGAGCAGTACTTC.

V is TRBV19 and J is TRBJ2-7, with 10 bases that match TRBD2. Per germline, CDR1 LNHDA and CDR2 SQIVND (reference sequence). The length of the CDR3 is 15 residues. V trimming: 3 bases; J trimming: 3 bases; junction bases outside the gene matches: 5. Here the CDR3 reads CASSILSGGIYEQYF. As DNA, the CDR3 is TGTGCCAGTAGTATTCTTAGCGGGGGGATCTACGAGCAGTACTTC.

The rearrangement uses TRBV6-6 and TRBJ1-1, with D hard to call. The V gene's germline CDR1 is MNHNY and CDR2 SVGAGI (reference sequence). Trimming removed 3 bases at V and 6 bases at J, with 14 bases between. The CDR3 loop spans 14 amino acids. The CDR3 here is CASSYDLGRAEAFF. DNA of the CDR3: TGTGCCAGCAGTTATGATCTCGGGCGGGCTGAAGCTTTCTTT.

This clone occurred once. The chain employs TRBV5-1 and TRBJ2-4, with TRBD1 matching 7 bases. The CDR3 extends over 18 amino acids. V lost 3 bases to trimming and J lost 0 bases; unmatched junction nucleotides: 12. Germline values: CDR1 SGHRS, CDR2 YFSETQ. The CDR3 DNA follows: TGCGCCAGCAGCTATGGGACAGTACCACTGATAGCCAAAAACATTCAGTACTTC. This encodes CASSYGTVPLIAKNIQYF.